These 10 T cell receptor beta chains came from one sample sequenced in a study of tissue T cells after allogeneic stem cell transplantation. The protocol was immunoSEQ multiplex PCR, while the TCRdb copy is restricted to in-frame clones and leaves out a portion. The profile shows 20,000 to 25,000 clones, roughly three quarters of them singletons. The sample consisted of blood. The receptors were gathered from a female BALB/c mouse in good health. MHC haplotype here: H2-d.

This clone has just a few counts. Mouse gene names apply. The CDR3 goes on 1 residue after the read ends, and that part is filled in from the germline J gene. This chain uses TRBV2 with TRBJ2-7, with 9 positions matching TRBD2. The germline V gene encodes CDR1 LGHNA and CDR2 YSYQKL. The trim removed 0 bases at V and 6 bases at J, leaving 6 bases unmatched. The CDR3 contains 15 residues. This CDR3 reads CASSQDVGGAREQYF. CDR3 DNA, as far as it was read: TGTGCCAGCAGCCAAGATGTTGGGGGGGCGCGTGAACAGTAC.

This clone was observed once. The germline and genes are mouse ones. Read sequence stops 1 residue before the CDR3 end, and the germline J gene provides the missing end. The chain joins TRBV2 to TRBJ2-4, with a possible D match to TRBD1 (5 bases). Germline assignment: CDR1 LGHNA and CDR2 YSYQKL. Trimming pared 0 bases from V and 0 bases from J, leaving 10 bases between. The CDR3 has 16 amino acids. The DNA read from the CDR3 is TGTGCCAGCAGCCAAGATAGAGGACAAAGTCAAAACACCTTGTAC. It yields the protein CASSQDRGQSQNTLY. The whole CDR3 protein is CASSQDRGQSQNTLYF.

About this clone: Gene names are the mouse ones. The DNA read from the CDR3 is TGCACCTGCAGTGCAGTCTCGAGGTCAGGGGGGGACACCGGGCAGCTCTAC. Translation: CTCSAVSRSGGDTGQLY. Given in full, the CDR3 is CTCSAVSRSGGDTGQLYF. The chain uses TRBV1 and TRBJ2-2; the D call may be TRBD1 or TRBD2 (7 bases each). The read finishes 1 residue shy of the CDR3 end, and the germline J gene is used to complete it. With 1 base removed from V and 3 bases from J, the gap between germline ends came to 18 bases. CDR1 and CDR2 from the germline V gene are NSQYPW and LRSPGD (reference sequence). There are 18 residues in the CDR3.

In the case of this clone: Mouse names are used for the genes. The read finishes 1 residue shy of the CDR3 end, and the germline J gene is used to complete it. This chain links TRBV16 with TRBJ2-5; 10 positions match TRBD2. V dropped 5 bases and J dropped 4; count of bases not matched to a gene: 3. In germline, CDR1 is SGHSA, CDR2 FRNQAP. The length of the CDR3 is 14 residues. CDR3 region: CASSLGTGEDTQYF. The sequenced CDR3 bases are TGTGCAAGCAGCCTCGGGACTGGGGAAGACACCCAGTAC. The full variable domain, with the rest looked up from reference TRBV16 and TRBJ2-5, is NAGVIQTPRHKVTGKGQEATLWCEPISGHSAVFWYRQTIVQGLEFLTYFRNQAPIDDSGMPKERFSAQMPNQSHSTLKIQSTQPQDSAVYLCASSLGTGEDTQYFGPGTRLLVL.

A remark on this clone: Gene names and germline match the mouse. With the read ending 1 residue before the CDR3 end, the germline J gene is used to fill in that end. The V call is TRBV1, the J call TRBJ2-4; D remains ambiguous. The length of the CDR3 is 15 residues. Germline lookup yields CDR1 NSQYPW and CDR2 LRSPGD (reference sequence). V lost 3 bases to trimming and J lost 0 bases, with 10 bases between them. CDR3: CTCSAGKSSQNTLYF. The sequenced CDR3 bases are TGCACCTGCAGTGCTGGCAAATCTAGTCAAAACACCTTGTAC.

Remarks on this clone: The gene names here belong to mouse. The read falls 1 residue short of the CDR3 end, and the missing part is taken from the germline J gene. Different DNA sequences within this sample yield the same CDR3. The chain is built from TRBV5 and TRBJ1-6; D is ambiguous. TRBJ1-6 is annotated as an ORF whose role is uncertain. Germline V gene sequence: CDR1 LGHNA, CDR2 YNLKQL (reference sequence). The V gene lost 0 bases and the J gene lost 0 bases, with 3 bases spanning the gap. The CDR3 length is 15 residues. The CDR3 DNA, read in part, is TGTGCCAGCAGCCAAGACAATTCCTATAATTCGCCCCTCTAC. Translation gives CASSQDNSYNSPLY. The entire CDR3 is CASSQDNSYNSPLYF.

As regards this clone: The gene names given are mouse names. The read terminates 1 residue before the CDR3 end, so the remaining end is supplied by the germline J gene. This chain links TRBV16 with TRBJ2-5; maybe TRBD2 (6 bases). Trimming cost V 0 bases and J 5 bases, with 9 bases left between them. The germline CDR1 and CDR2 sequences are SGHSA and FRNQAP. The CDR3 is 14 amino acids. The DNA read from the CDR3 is TGTGCAAGCAGCTTAGATCCGGGGGGAGACACCCAGTAC. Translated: CASSLDPGGDTQY. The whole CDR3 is CASSLDPGGDTQYF.

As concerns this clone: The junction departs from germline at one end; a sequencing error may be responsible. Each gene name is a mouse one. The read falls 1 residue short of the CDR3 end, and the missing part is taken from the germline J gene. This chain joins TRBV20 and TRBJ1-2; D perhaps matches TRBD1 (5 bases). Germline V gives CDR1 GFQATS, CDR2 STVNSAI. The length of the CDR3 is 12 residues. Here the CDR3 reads CGARGTNSDYTF. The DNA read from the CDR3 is TGTGGTGCGAGGGGTACAAACTCCGACTACACC.

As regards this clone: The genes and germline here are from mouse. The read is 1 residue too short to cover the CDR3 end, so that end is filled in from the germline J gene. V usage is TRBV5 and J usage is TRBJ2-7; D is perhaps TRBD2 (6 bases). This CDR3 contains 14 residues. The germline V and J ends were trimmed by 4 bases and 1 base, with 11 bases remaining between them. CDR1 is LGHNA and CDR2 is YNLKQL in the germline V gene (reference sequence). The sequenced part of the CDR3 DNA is TGTGCCAGCAGCCGCGACTGGTTATCCTATGAACAGTAC. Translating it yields CASSRDWLSYEQY. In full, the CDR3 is CASSRDWLSYEQYF.

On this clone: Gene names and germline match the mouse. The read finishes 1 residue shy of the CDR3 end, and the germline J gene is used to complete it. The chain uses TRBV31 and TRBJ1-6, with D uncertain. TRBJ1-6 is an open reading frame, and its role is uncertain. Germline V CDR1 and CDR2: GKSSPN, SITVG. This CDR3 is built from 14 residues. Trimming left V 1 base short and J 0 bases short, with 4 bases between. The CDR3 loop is CAWSHTSYNSPLYF. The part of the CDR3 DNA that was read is TGTGCCTGGAGTCACACTTCCTATAATTCGCCCCTCTAC.